Listed below are T cell receptor beta chains from one sample, sequenced in a study of CD8+CD57+ T cells in acquired aplastic anemia. TCRdb passed the reads through MiXCR, listing each CDR3 protein once. The sample holds about 75,000 distinct CDR3 sequences; about three quarters are singletons and the top ten take 80% to 90%. Sample: sorted CD4+, CD8+, or CD8+CD57+ T cells (not recorded which) from PBMCs. These receptors all stem from a human donor with aplastic anemia. The conserved cysteine and the conserved F or W are not part of the CDR3 here. A D gene is named only where the DNA matches it firmly.

>TRBD1|TRBV10-3|TRBJ1-1
AISTGGDTEAF
>-|TRBV12-3/TRBV12-4|TRBJ1-2
ASSLQSGDLDGYT
>-|TRBV2|TRBJ1-5
ASSERERQPQH
>-|TRBV28|TRBJ1-1
ASRSGFTEAF
>TRBD2|TRBV7-8|TRBJ2-7
ASSVGLAGADEQY
>-|TRBV7-9|TRBJ2-5
ASSFRTKETQY
>-|TRBV4-1|TRBJ2-7
ASSQDRPGRYEQY
>-|TRBV15|TRBJ2-3
ATSRDWRLVSTDTQY
>-|TRBV27|TRBJ1-1
ASSSNGGATGAF
>-|TRBV7-3|TRBJ2-3
ASSLVSGTGTDTQY
>-|TRBV7-2|TRBJ1-1
ASSPLTEAF
>TRBD1|TRBV10-3|TRBJ2-7
AISPPGQSLYEQY
>-|TRBV18|TRBJ1-1
ASSPRTAEAF
>-|TRBV2|TRBJ2-3
ASKIGTTDTQY
>-|TRBV20-1|TRBJ2-7
SAVDSQPYEQY
>TRBD1|TRBV19|TRBJ1-2
ASRTTGTGNYGYT
>TRBD2|TRBV7-9|TRBJ2-3
ASRPSLAGGRTDTQY
>TRBD2|TRBV12-3/TRBV12-4|TRBJ2-4
ASSLAATSSAY
>-|TRBV20-1|TRBJ2-7
SASGAGVRTYEQY
>-|TRBV2|TRBJ2-7
ASSREGEPYEQY
>-|TRBV7-9|TRBJ2-7
ASSLVSEQY
>-|TRBV10-3|TRBJ2-3
AMRDPRTDTQY
>TRBD2|TRBV19|TRBJ2-3
ASSGELAGVGDTQY
>-|TRBV9|TRBJ2-1
ASSAQGSVQF
>-|TRBV5-1|TRBJ2-7
ASSLTDPYEQY
>-|TRBV15|TRBJ1-1
ATSGTAGPAF
>-|TRBV10-1|TRBJ1-6
ASTFRPGNSPLH
>-|TRBV15|TRBJ2-5
ATSSEPVEYQETQY
>TRBD1|TRBV2|TRBJ1-1
ASSADRGGEAF
>TRBD2|TRBV12-3/TRBV12-4|TRBJ2-7
ASSLGTSPPEQY
>-|TRBV2|TRBJ2-3
ASRPGGTDTQY
>TRBD1|TRBV20-1|TRBJ2-5
SARLDREKTQY
>TRBD2|TRBV24-1|TRBJ2-1
ATSAASGILYEQF
>-|TRBV10-3|TRBJ2-6
AISDGRGGSGANVLT
>-|TRBV19|TRBJ1-2
ASSILNYGYT
>TRBD1|TRBV11-3|TRBJ1-2
ASSLRERGHYGYT
>-|TRBV15|TRBJ1-1
ATSSTGDINGDTEAF
>TRBD2|TRBV9|TRBJ2-7
ASSAGGTYEQY
>-|TRBV10-3|TRBJ2-3
ATGTSTDTQY
>-|TRBV7-2|TRBJ2-7
ASSKRGERGYEQY
>-|TRBV25-1|TRBJ2-3
ASRSLTDTQY
>-|TRBV2|TRBJ2-3
ASSDGQTHTDTQY
>TRBD1|TRBV24-1|TRBJ2-3
ATSEQGFGAQY
>-|TRBV15|TRBJ2-7
ATSRDRTGGTYEQY
>TRBD1|TRBV6-1|TRBJ1-2
ASSLTDREGGYT
>TRBD1|TRBV7-3|TRBJ1-6
ASSLIGPGQGAEDSPLH
>-|TRBV5-8|TRBJ1-1
ASSLSPGNTEAF
>-|TRBV10-3|TRBJ2-2
AISEGGADGTGELF